The next 21 T cell receptor beta chains were all read from a single sample in a study of shared clonotypes between healthy human individuals. CD45RO-negative, CCR7-selected cells formed the naive CD8 fraction, which excluded terminally differentiated effector memory CD45RA+ cells. Using immunoSEQ multiplex PCR, the repertoire was profiled, and TCRdb retains in-frame clones only, with some absent. The data hold roughly 810,000 clones, with approximately 97% observed a single time. The sequencing input was naive CD8+ T cells sorted from blood. These receptor sequences come from a man aged 30 to 39 in good health.

This clone was detected only a few times. The chain couples TRBV7-9 to TRBJ1-4; D gene uncertain. Germline values: CDR1 SEHNR, CDR2 FQNEAQ (reference sequence). CDR3 length equals 14 residues. Trimming pared 0 bases from V and 7 bases from J, leaving 9 bases between. CDR3 nucleotide sequence: TGTGCCAGCAGCTTAGCTTACGGTGGTGAAAAACTGTTTTTT. It specifies CASSLAYGGEKLFF.

In regard to this clone: Different DNA sequences within this sample yield the same CDR3. V and J are TRBV7-9 and TRBJ1-5; D call uncertain. Germline V gene data show CDR1 as SEHNR and CDR2 as FQNEAQ (reference sequence). V shed 6 bases and J shed 4 bases, with 13 bases lying between them. This CDR3 region has 14 residues. The CDR3 reads CASSSQGGNQPQHF. Written as DNA, the CDR3 is TGTGCCAGCAGTTCACAAGGAGGAAATCAGCCCCAGCATTTT.

This clone is a singleton in its sample. V is TRBV6-1 and J is TRBJ2-7, with D perhaps matching TRBD1 (6 bases). Germline CDR1 MNHNS, CDR2 SASEGT. The CDR3 runs 13 residues. The V end was cut by 10 bases, the J end by 0 bases, with 13 bases between. CDR3 sequence: CAIRQDSSYEQYF. The CDR3 DNA follows: TGTGCCATCAGACAGGACAGCTCCTACGAGCAGTACTTC.

V is TRBV7-6 and J is TRBJ2-1, with TRBD2 as a possible D gene (6 bases). Germline V gene sequence: CDR1 SGHVS, CDR2 FNYEAQ. V lost 3 bases and J 4 bases, leaving 7 bases between the germline ends. CDR3 length equals 13 residues. CDR3 nucleotides: TGTGCCAGCAGCTTGCGGGATTACAATGAGCAGTTCTTC. It translates to CASSLRDYNEQFF.

CDR3 loop: CASSRTGQGAYEQYF. For the CDR3, the DNA is TGTGCCAGCAGCCGAACGGGACAGGGTGCGTACGAGCAGTACTTC. This rearrangement joins TRBV14 to TRBJ2-7, with 9 nucleotides matching TRBD1. CDR1 and CDR2 from the germline V gene are SGHDN and FVKESK. V lost 4 bases and J lost 4; bases outside the gene matches: 8. This CDR3 region has 15 residues.

The V and J genes are TRBV29-1 and TRBJ1-2; D remains unclear. The CDR3 extends over 11 amino acids. Trimming removed 4 bases from V and 7 bases from J, with 10 bases in between. CDR1 SQVTM and CDR2 ANQGSEA come from the germline V gene. CDR3 nucleotides: TGCAGCGTTGTAGGGCAGACTGGCTACACCTTC. Translation: CSVVGQTGYTF.

This clone was recorded once. V and J are TRBV19 and TRBJ2-2; 9 nucleotides align to TRBD1. The CDR3 has 18 residues. V trimming: 5 bases; J trimming: 5 bases; junction bases outside the gene matches: 15. The germline V gene has CDR1 LNHDA and CDR2 SQIVND (reference sequence). The DNA for the CDR3 is TGTGCCAGTAGTCCCACCATGGACAGGGGCCTGAGTACCGGGGAGCTGTTTTTT. The encoded protein is CASSPTMDRGLSTGELFF.

The chain employs TRBV4-1 and TRBJ2-7, with D hard to call. Germline V gene data show CDR1 as MGHRA and CDR2 as YSYEKL. The CDR3 extends over 14 amino acids. V was clipped by 4 bases and J by 2 bases, with 12 bases between them. The CDR3 DNA reads as TGCGCCAGCAGCCCCCCTTCGCAAACCTACGAGCAGTACTTC. This codes for CASSPPSQTYEQYF.

Regarding this clone: The identical CDR3 is also encoded by other nucleotide sequences in the sample. The chain is built from TRBV7-9 and TRBJ2-5; the match to TRBD1 covers 7 bases. CDR3 length: 14 amino acids. V gave up 6 bases and J gave up 2 bases; unmatched junction bases: 6. Germline V CDR1 and CDR2: SEHNR, FQNEAQ (reference sequence). CDR3 DNA: TGTGCCAGCAGTCCTCGACAGGGTCAAGAGACCCAGTACTTC. Translation gives CASSPRQGQETQYF.

The chain uses TRBV28 and TRBJ2-3; no clear D. This CDR3 is 12 amino acids long. Germline CDR1 is MDHEN and CDR2 is SYDVKM. V lost 4 bases to trimming and J lost 9 bases, with 11 bases between them. CDR3 in amino acids: CASSSDERTQYF. CDR3 bases: TGTGCCAGCAGTTCAGACGAGAGGACGCAGTATTTT.

This chain uses TRBV9 with TRBJ2-1, with D maybe TRBD2 (6 bases). Trimming left V 3 bases short and J 4 bases short, with 11 bases between. CDR3 length equals 14 residues. Germline CDR1 reads SGDLS; CDR2 reads YYNGEE. In DNA, the CDR3 is TGTGCCAGCAGCGGTAGCGGCGTATACAATGAGCAGTTCTTC. As protein: CASSGSGVYNEQFF.

The chain recombines TRBV5-5 with TRBJ2-3; D not resolved. Trimming left V 5 bases short and J 3 bases short, with 22 bases between. The CDR3 extends over 17 amino acids. CDR1 is SGHKS, CDR2 YYEKEE, per germline (reference sequence). The CDR3 bases are TGTGCCAGCAGACTAAGGGCAGAGGTATGGAGTACAGATACGCAGTATTTT. This gives the protein CASRLRAEVWSTDTQYF.

The CDR3 DNA follows: TGTGCCAGCAGTTTGGGAGGGTCGGTTTCCTACGAGCAGTACTTC. Amino acids: CASSLGGSVSYEQYF. V usage is TRBV27 and J usage is TRBJ2-7, with 7 bases that match TRBD2. In germline, CDR1 is MNHEY, CDR2 SMNVEV (reference sequence). With V trimmed by 3 bases and J by 1 base, 6 bases remained unmatched. The CDR3 consists of 15 residues.

J is TRBJ2-5 and V is TRBV29-1; 9 bases map to TRBD1. J was trimmed by 5 bases and V by 6 bases; bases with no gene match: 10. Germline V CDR1 and CDR2: SQVTM, ANQGSEA. The CDR3 length is 14 residues. CDR3 nucleotides: TGCAGCGTCTGGACAGGGGCAGGTTTGGAGACCCAGTACTTC. Translating gives CSVWTGAGLETQYF. The full variable domain, with the rest looked up from reference TRBV29-1 and TRBJ2-5, is SAVISQKPSRDICQRGTSLTIQCQVDSQVTMMFWYRQQPGQSLTLIATANQGSEATYESGFVIDKFPISRPNLTFSTLTVSNMSPEDSSIYLCSVWTGAGLETQYFGPGTRLLVL.

The V gene is TRBV27, the J gene TRBJ2-1; 11 bases map to TRBD2. CDR3 size: 13 residues. Germline values: CDR1 MNHEY, CDR2 SMNVEV (reference sequence). After removal of 5 bases from V and 8 bases from J, the junction contained 2 bases not matched to a gene. The CDR3 protein is CASSLAGGYEQFF. The CDR3 DNA follows: TGTGCCAGCAGTCTAGCGGGGGGCTATGAGCAGTTCTTC.

The CDR3 DNA reads TGTGCCAGCAGCTTCGGGACTTCTGATTACGAGCAGTACTTC. As protein: CASSFGTSDYEQYF. The rearrangement uses TRBV5-4 and TRBJ2-7; a weak D match, TRBD2 (6 bases). V was shortened by 2 bases and J by 4 bases, with 13 bases between the two germline ends. The CDR3 loop spans 14 amino acids. Germline CDR1 and CDR2: SGHNT and YYREEE (reference sequence).

The chain employs TRBV4-2 and TRBJ2-5; 12 bases match TRBD2. The V and J ends lost 3 bases and 1 base, in that order; junction bases with no gene match: 6. CDR3 length: 17 residues. CDR1 is LGHNA, CDR2 YNFKEQ, per germline. The CDR3 sequence: CASSQFSSGGAQETQYF. CDR3 DNA: TGTGCCAGCAGCCAGTTCTCTAGCGGGGGGGCCCAAGAGACCCAGTACTTC.

The count of this clone is one. This chain uses TRBV7-8 with TRBJ1-1; the D gene is possibly TRBD1 (5 bases). Trimming removed 2 bases from V and 5 bases from J, with 12 bases in between. CDR1 and CDR2 from the germline V gene are SGHVS and FQNEAQ. The CDR3 loop spans 14 amino acids. The CDR3 DNA reads TGTGCCAGCAGCTTACAGGGAGCGGGAACTGAAGCTTTCTTT. The encoded protein is CASSLQGAGTEAFF. Filled out from reference TRBV7-8 and TRBJ1-1, the complete variable domain reads GAGVSQSPRYKVAKRGQDVALRCDPISGHVSLFWYQQALGQGPEFLTYFQNEAQLDKSGLPSDRFFAERPEGSVSTLKIQRTQQEDSAVYLCASSLQGAGTEAFFGQGTRLTVV.

This clone appeared a single time. This chain uses TRBV25-1 with TRBJ2-5, with 8 bases aligning to TRBD2. Germline V gene data show CDR1 as MGHDK and CDR2 as SYGVNS. This CDR3 spans 17 amino acids. V lost 4 bases and J lost 4; bases outside the gene matches: 14. The CDR3 DNA reads TGTGCCAGCAGTGCCCTCAGCGGGAGTCGGGGAGGAGAGACCCAGTACTTC. This gives the protein CASSALSGSRGGETQYF. The full variable domain, rest sourced from reference TRBV25-1 and TRBJ2-5, is EADIYQTPRYLVIGTGKKITLECSQTMGHDKMYWYQQDPGMELHLIHYSYGVNSTEKGDLSSESTVSRIRTEHFPLTLESARPSHTSQYLCASSALSGSRGGETQYFGPGTRLLVL.

This clone has a single count. The V gene is TRBV10-1, the J gene TRBJ2-2; D gene ambiguous. Trimming removed 4 bases from V and 1 base from J, with 10 bases in between. The CDR3 contains 15 residues. Germline V gives CDR1 WNHNN, CDR2 SYGVQD (reference sequence). In DNA, the CDR3 is TGCGCCAGCAGTGCGGGTTTCATGAACACCGGGGAGCTGTTTTTT. Residues: CASSAGFMNTGELFF.

The V call is TRBV7-2, the J call TRBJ2-7, with a tentative D call TRBD1 (6 bases). The V end was cut by 3 bases, the J end by 3 bases, with 12 bases between. The CDR3 contains 14 residues. Looked up from germline, CDR1 is SGHTA and CDR2 is FQGNSA. The chain's CDR3 is CASSFRDKNYEQYF. CDR3 nucleotide sequence: TGTGCCAGCAGCTTCCGGGACAAAAACTACGAGCAGTACTTC.